This entry is about one T cell receptor (beta chain). Its matching antigen is unknown. The sample belongs to a study of shared clonotypes between healthy human individuals. Study-level results: Relative to their counterparts shared across all four donors, non-shared clonotypes exhibited diminished generation probabilities.

The repertoire was sequenced with immunoSEQ multiplex PCR; TCRdb's copy has only in-frame clones and lacks some. The sample holds 2 million to 3 million clones, under 95% seen once. CDR1 and CDR2 (germline): LNHDA, SQIVND (reference sequence). This CDR3 contains 14 residues. Trimming cost V 4 bases and J 9 bases; bases outside gene matches: 8. The genes are TRBV19 and TRBJ2-1; 8 bases match TRBD2. The TCR was taken from a man aged 18 to 30 in good health. Some clones in this sample may be carry-over from other donors' samples. Sequenced sample: naive CD4+ T cells from PBMCs. Indicated subset: CD45RA+ positively selected. The CDR3 DNA sequence: TGTGCCAGTAGTACACGGACTAGCCCCCGTGAGCAGTTCTTC. Translated, it gives CASSTRTSPREQFF.